The clone carrying this TCR beta chain came up many times. Its antigen is unknown. The data are from a study of CD8 T cells in ankylosing spondylitis. Libraries for TCR beta were made by quantitative 5'-RACE with molecular barcodes. TCRdb reprocessed the 5' RACE reads via MiXCR and lists one record per CDR3 protein. Of 100,000 to 150,000 distinct CDR3 sequences listed, around 7% were seen once; the top ten hold less than 15%. This CDR3 region has 12 residues. Trimming took off 6 bases at V and 4 bases at J, with 9 bases between the two ends. The germline gives CDR1 DFQATT, CDR2 SNEGSKA (reference sequence). Notes on the study in general: Significant enrichment of disease-linked clones was reported in matched ankylosing spondylitis synovial fluid. Disease-associated clones were CD8+ and fairly uncommon in peripheral blood. Within ankylosing spondylitis blood, a TCR beta motif made up of roughly eight highly homologous variants appeared to be characteristic.

The source is a male donor with ankylosing spondylitis or in good health (not recorded which). The chain links TRBV20-1 to TRBJ1-4, with a possible D match to TRBD1 (5 bases). The specimen sequenced was blood, either unsorted or a sorted T cell fraction (not recorded which). The CDR3: CSARGDNEKLFF. The CDR3 DNA sequence: TGCAGTGCGCGGGGGGATAATGAAAAACTGTTTTTT.